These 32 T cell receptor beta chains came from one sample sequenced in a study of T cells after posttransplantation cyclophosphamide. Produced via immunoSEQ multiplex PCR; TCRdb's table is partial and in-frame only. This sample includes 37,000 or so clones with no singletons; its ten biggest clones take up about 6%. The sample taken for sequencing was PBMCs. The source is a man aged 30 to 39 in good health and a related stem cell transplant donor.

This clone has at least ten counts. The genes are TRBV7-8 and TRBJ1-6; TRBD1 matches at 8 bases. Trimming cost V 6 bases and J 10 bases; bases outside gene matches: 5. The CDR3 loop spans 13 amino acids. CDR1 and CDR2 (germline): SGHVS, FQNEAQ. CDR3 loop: CASRSGGGSPLHF. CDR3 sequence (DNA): TGTGCCAGCAGATCAGGGGGCGGGTCACCCCTCCACTTT.

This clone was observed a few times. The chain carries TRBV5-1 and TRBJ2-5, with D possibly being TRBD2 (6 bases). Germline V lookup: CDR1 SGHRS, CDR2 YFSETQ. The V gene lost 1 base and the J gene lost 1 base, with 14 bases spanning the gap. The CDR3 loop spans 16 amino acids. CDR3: CASSLSGRGVQETQYF. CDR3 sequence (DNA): TGCGCCAGCAGCTTGTCGGGGCGGGGTGTCCAAGAGACCCAGTACTTC. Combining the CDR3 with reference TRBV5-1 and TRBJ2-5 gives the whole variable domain KAGVTQTPRYLIKTRGQQVTLSCSPISGHRSVSWYQQTPGQGLQFLFEYFSETQRNKGNFPGRFSGRQFSNSRSEMNVSTLELGDSALYLCASSLSGRGVQETQYFGPGTRLLVL.

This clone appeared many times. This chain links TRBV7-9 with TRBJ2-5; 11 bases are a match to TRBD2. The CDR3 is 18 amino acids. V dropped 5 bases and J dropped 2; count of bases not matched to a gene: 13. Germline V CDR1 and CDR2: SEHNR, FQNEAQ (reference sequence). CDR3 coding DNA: TGTGCCAGCAGCCAGAGACTAGCGGGGCCCGAGCGGCAAGAGACCCAGTACTTC. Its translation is CASSQRLAGPERQETQYF.

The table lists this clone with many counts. This chain's CDR3 is CASSSSGGAYYEQYF. The CDR3, as DNA: TGTGCCAGCAGCAGTAGCGGGGGAGCTTACTACGAGCAGTACTTC. The chain couples TRBV7-2 to TRBJ2-7; 9 nucleotides align to TRBD2. This CDR3 has 15 amino acids. Germline CDR1 and CDR2: SGHTA and FQGNSA. V gave up 5 bases and J gave up 3 bases; unmatched junction bases: 8. Looking up the rest from reference TRBV7-2 and TRBJ2-7 gives the full variable domain: GAGVSQSPSNKVTEKGKDVELRCDPISGHTALYWYRQSLGQGLEFLIYFQGNSAPDKSGLPSDRFSAERTGGSVSTLTIQRTQQEDSAVYLCASSSSGGAYYEQYFGPGTRLTVT.

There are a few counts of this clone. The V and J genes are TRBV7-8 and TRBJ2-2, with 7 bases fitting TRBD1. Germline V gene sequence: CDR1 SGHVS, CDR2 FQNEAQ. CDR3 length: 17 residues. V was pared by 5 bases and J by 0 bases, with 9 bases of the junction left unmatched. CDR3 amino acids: CASSDDRESANTGELFF. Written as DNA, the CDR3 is TGTGCCAGCAGCGACGACAGGGAATCCGCGAACACCGGGGAGCTGTTTTTT.

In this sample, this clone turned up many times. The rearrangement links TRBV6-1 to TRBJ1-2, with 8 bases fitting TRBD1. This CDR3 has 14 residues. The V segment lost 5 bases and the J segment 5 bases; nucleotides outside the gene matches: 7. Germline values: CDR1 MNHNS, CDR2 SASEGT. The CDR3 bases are TGTGCCAGCAGTTCAGGGGGCTTCTATTATGGCTACACCTTC. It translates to CASSSGGFYYGYTF.

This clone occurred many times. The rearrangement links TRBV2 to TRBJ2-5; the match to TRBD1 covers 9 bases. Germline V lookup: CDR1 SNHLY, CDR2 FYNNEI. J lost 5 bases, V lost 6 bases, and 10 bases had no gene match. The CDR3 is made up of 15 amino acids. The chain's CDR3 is CASRVPGQGLETQYF. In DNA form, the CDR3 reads TGTGCCAGCAGAGTTCCGGGACAGGGTTTGGAGACCCAGTACTTC.

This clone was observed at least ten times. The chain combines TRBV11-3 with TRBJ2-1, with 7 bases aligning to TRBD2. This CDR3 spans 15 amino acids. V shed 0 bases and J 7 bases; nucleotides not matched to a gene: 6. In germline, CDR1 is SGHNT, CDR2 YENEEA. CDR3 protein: CASSLDSGLLNEQFF. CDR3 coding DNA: TGTGCCAGCAGCTTAGATAGCGGGCTTTTGAATGAGCAGTTCTTC.

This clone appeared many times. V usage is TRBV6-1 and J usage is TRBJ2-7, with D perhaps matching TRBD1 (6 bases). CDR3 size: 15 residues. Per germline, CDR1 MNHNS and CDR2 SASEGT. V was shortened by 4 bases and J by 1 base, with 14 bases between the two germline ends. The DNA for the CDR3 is TGTGCCAGCAGTGTGTTACAGGGAATATCCTACGAGCAGTACTTC. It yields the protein CASSVLQGISYEQYF.

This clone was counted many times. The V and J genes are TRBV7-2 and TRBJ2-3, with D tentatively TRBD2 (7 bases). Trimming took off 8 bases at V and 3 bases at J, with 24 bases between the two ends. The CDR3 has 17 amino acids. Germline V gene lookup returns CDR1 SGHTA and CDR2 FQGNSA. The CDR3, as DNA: TGTGCCAGCGCCCCGCCCAGGGGAGGGCTTGGAACAGATACGCAGTATTTT. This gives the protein CASAPPRGGLGTDTQYF. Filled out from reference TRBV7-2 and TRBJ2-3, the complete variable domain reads GAGVSQSPSNKVTEKGKDVELRCDPISGHTALYWYRQSLGQGLEFLIYFQGNSAPDKSGLPSDRFSAERTGGSVSTLTIQRTQQEDSAVYLCASAPPRGGLGTDTQYFGPGTRLTVL.

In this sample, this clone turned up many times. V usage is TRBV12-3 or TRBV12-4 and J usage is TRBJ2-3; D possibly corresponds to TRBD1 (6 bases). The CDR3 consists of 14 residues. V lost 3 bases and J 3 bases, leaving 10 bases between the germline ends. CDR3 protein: CASSFSRGTDTQYF. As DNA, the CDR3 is TGTGCCAGCAGTTTCTCCAGGGGAACAGATACGCAGTATTTT.

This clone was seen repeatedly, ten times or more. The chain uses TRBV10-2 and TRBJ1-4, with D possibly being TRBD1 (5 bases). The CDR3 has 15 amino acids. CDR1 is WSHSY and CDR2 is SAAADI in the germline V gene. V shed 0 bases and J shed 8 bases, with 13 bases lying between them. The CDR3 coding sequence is TGCGCCAGCAGTGAGTCAGGCAGGGTCGACGAAAAACTGTTTTTT. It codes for CASSESGRVDEKLFF.

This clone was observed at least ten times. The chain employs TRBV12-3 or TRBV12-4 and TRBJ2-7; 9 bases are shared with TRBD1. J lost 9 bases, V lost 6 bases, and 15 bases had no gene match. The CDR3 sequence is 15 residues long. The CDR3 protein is CASRPTGGVQSVQYF. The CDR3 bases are TGTGCCAGCAGGCCTACAGGGGGCGTTCAATCGGTGCAGTACTTC.

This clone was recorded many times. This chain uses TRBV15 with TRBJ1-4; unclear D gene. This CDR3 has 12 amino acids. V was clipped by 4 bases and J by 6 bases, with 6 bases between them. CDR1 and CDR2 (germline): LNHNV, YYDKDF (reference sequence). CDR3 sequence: CATSIRDEKLFF. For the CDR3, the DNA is TGTGCCACCAGCATACGGGATGAAAAACTGTTTTTT.

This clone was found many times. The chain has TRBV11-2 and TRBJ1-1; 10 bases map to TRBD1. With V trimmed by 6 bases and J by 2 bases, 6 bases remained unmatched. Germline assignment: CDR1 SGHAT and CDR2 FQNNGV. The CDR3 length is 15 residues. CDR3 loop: CASRTGTGVNTEAFF. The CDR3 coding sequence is TGTGCCAGCAGGACCGGGACAGGGGTTAACACTGAAGCTTTCTTT.

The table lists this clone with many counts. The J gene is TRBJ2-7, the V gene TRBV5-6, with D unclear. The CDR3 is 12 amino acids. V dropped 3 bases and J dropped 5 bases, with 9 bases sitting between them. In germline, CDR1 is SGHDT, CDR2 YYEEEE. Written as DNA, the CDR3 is TGTGCCAGCAGCTCCCTCTTCGACGAGCAGTACTTC. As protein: CASSSLFDEQYF.

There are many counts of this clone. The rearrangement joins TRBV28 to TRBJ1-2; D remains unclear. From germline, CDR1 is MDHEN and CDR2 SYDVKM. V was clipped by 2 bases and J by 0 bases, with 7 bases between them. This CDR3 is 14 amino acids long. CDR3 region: CASSLRRANYGYTF. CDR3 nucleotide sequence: TGTGCCAGCAGTTTACGCAGAGCTAACTATGGCTACACCTTC.

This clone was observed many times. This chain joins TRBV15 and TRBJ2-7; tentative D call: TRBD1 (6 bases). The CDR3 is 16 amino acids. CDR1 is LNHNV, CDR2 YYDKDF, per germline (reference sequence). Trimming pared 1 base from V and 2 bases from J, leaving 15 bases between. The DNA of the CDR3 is TGTGCCACCAGCAGAGGGTGGGGGACAATCGCCTACGAGCAGTACTTC. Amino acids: CATSRGWGTIAYEQYF.

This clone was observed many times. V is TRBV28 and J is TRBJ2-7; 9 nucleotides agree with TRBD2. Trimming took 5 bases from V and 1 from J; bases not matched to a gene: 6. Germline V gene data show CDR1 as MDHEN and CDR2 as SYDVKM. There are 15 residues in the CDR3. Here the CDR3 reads CASSPAAGGSYEQYF. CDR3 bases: TGTGCCAGCAGTCCCGCAGCGGGGGGATCCTACGAGCAGTACTTC. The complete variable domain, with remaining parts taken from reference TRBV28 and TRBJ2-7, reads DVKVTQSSRYLVKRTGEKVFLECVQDMDHENMFWYRQDPGLGLRLIYFSYDVKMKEKGDIPEGYSVSREKKERFSLILESASTNQTSMYLCASSPAAGGSYEQYFGPGTRLTVT.

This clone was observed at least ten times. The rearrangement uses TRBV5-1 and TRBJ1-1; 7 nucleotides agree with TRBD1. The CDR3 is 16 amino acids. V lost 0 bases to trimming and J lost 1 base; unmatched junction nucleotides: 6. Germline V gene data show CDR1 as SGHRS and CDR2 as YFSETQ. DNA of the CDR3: TGCGCCAGCAGCTTGGAGGCGGGACAGAGGAACACTGAAGCTTTCTTT. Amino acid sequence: CASSLEAGQRNTEAFF. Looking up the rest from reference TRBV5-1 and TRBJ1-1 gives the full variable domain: KAGVTQTPRYLIKTRGQQVTLSCSPISGHRSVSWYQQTPGQGLQFLFEYFSETQRNKGNFPGRFSGRQFSNSRSEMNVSTLELGDSALYLCASSLEAGQRNTEAFFGQGTRLTVV.

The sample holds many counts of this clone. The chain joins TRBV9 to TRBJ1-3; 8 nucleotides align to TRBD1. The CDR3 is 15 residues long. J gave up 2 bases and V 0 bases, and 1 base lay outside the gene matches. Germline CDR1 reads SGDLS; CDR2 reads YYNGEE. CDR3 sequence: CASSVDRGAGNTIYF. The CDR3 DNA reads TGTGCCAGCAGCGTAGACAGGGGGGCTGGAAACACCATATATTTT. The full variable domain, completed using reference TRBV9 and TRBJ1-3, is DSGVTQTPKHLITATGQRVTLRCSPRSGDLSVYWYQQSLDQGLQFLIQYYNGEERAKGNILERFSAQQFPDLHSELNLSSLELGDSALYFCASSVDRGAGNTIYFGEGSWLTVV.

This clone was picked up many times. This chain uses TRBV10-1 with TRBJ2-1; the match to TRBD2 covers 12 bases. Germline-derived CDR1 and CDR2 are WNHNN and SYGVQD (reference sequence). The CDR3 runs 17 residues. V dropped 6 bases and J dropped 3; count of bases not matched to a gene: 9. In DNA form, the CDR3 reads TGCGCCAGCAGCGATGGACTAGCGGGGATCCGCTACAATGAGCAGTTCTTC. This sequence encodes CASSDGLAGIRYNEQFF.

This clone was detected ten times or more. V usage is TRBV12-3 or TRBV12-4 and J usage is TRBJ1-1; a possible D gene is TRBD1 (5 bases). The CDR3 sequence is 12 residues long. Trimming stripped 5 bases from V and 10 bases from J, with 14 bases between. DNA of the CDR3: TGTGCCAGCAGTCCAGGGATACCCGGAGCTTTCTTT. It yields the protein CASSPGIPGAFF.

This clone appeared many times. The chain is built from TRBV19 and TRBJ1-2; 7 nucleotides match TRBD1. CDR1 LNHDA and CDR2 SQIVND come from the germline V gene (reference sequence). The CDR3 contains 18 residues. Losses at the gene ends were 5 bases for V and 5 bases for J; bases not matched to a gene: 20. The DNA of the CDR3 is TGTGCCAGTAGTCAAAGAGGGGGCAGGGGAACCCTCCCTTATGGCTACACCTTC. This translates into CASSQRGGRGTLPYGYTF.

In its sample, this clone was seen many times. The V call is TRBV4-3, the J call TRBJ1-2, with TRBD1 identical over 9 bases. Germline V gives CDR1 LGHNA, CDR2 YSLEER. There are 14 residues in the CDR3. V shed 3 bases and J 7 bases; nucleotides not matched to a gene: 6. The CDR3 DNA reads TGCGCCAGCAGCCACCAGACAGGGGGTCGTGGCTACACCTTC. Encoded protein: CASSHQTGGRGYTF.

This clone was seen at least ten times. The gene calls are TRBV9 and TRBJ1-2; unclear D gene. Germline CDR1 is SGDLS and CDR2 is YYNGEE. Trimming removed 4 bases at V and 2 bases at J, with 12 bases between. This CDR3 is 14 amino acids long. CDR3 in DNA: TGTGCCAGCAGCTCAGGAGGAGGGAACTATGGCTACACCTTC. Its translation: CASSSGGGNYGYTF.

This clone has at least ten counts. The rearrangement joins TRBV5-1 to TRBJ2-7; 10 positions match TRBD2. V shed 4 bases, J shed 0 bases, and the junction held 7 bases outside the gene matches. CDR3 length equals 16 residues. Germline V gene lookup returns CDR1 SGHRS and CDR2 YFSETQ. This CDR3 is CASSPEGLAHSYEQYF. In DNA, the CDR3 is TGCGCCAGCAGCCCGGAGGGACTAGCGCACTCCTACGAGCAGTACTTC.

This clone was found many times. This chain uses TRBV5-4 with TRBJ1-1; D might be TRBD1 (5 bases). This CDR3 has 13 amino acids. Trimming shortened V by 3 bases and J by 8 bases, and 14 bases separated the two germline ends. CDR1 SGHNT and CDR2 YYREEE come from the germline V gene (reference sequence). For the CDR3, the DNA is TGTGCCAGCAGCTCCCCGACAGCTGAGGAAGCTTTCTTT. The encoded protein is CASSSPTAEEAFF.

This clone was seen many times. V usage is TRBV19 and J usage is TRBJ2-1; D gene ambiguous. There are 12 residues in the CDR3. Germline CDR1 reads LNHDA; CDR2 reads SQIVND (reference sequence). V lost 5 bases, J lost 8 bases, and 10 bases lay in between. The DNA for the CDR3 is TGTGCCAGTAGTCACTTCGCGGATGAGCAGTTCTTC. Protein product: CASSHFADEQFF.

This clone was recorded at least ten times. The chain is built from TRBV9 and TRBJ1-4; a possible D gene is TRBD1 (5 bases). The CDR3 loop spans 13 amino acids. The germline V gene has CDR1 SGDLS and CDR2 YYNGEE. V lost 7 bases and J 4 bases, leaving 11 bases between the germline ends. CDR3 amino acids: CASARGNNEKLFF. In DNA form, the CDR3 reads TGTGCCAGCGCGAGGGGAAATAATGAAAAACTGTTTTTT.

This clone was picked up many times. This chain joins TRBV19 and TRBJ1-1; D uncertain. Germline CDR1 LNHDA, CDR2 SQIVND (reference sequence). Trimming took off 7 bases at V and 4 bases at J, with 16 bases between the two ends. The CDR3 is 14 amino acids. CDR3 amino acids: CASIYSDRGTEAFF. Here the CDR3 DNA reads TGTGCCAGTATCTACTCAGACCGGGGCACTGAAGCTTTCTTT.

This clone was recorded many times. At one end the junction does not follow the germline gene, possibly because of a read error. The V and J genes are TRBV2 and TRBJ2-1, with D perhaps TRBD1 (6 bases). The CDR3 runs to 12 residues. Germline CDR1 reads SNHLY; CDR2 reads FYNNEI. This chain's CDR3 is CASSEGQAPRVF. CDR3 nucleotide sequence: TGTGCCAGCAGTGAAGGACAGGCCCCGAGGGTCTTC.